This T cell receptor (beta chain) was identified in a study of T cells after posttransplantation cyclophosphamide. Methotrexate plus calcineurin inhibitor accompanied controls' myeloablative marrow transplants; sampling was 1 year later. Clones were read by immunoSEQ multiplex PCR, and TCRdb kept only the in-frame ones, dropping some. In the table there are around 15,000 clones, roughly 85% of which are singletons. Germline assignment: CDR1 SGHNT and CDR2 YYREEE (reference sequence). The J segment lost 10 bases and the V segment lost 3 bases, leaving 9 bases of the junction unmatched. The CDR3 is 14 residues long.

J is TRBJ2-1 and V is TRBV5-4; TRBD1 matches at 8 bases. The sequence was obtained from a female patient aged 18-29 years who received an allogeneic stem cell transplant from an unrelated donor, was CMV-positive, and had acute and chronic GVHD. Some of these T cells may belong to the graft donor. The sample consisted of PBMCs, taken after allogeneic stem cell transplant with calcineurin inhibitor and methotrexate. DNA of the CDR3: TGTGCCAGCAGCTCGCGGACAGGGTCGAGGGAGCAGTTCTTC. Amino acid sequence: CASSSRTGSREQFF.